Below, one T cell receptor (beta chain) is given with its context. The data were produced by immunoSEQ multiplex PCR, yet TCRdb's version contains in-frame clones alone and is incomplete. The sample yields 95,000 to 120,000 clones, 94% seen once. The sample is drawn from a study of brain T cells in children with intractable seizures. The TCR originated in a boy under two years old with hemimegalencephaly and intractable seizures. The specimen comprised peripheral blood, sampled at surgery.

The CDR3 here is CAISEGGLAGGDTQYF. In nucleotides, the CDR3 is TGTGCCATCAGTGAAGGAGGACTAGCGGGAGGAGATACGCAGTATTTT. The chain is built from TRBV10-3 and TRBJ2-3, with 14 bases aligning to TRBD2. CDR3 length: 16 amino acids. V shed 3 bases, J shed 5 bases, and the junction held 4 bases outside the gene matches. The germline CDR1 and CDR2 sequences are ENHRY and SYGVKD.